This entry lists 15 T cell receptor beta chains sequenced from one sample in a study of chemoradiotherapy in HPV16-positive cancers. Some clones are missing from TCRdb's copy, which holds only in-frame ones; the method was immunoSEQ multiplex PCR. The sample has several thousand clones, roughly 80% seen once. The starting material was tumor tissue, obtained from a patient who underwent chemoradiotherapy. The receptors were sampled from a human donor with HPV-associated anogenital cancer.

The rearrangement joins TRBV5-5 to TRBJ1-2; the match to TRBD1 covers 7 bases. CDR1 and CDR2 (germline): SGHKS, YYEKEE (reference sequence). The CDR3 is 13 amino acids. J was trimmed by 5 bases and V by 3 bases; bases with no gene match: 4. This CDR3 reads CASSSGQEYGYTF. The DNA of the CDR3 is TGTGCCAGCAGCTCAGGACAGGAATATGGCTACACCTTC.

The chain joins TRBV7-9 to TRBJ2-2, with a weak D call TRBD2 (5 bases). Germline values: CDR1 SEHNR, CDR2 FQNEAQ (reference sequence). This CDR3 spans 14 amino acids. V was shortened by 7 bases and J by 7 bases, with 16 bases between the two germline ends. CDR3: CASTGVVEHGELFF. Written as DNA, the CDR3 is TGTGCCAGCACCGGGGTGGTGGAGCACGGGGAGCTGTTTTTT. The full variable domain, rest sourced from reference TRBV7-9 and TRBJ2-2, is DTGVSQNPRHKITKRGQNVTFRCDPISEHNRLYWYRQTLGQGPEFLTYFQNEAQLEKSRLLSDRFSAERPKGSFSTLEIQRTEQGDSAMYLCASTGVVEHGELFFGEGSRLTVL.

This chain uses TRBV7-9 with TRBJ2-1; D gene uncertain. Trimming stripped 5 bases from V and 4 bases from J, with 15 bases between. Per the germline V gene, CDR1 is SEHNR and CDR2 is FQNEAQ (reference sequence). The CDR3 contains 15 residues. CDR3 sequence reads: CASSPLGPLYNEQFF. CDR3 in DNA: TGTGCCAGCAGCCCCCTGGGTCCACTTTACAATGAGCAGTTCTTC.

V gene TRBV19 combines with J gene TRBJ2-4; D uncertain. The CDR3 is made up of 15 amino acids. V dropped 6 bases and J dropped 0 bases, with 12 bases sitting between them. The V gene's germline CDR1 is LNHDA and CDR2 SQIVND (reference sequence). Here the CDR3 DNA reads TGTGCCAGTAGCCTGGGCGGTGGAGCCAAAAACATTCAGTACTTC. Residues: CASSLGGGAKNIQYF.

This chain uses TRBV7-9 with TRBJ1-5; tentatively, D is TRBD1 (6 bases). Germline V gene data show CDR1 as SEHNR and CDR2 as FQNEAQ (reference sequence). The CDR3 has 14 amino acids. Deletions cut 2 bases from V and 6 bases from J, with 11 bases between. The CDR3 bases are TGTGCCAGCAGCTTAATGGGGGGCGGTCAGCCCCAGCATTTT. Its translation: CASSLMGGGQPQHF.

The chain uses TRBV12-5 and TRBJ2-7, with D unclear. CDR1 and CDR2 from the germline V gene are LGHNT and FRNRAP. CDR3 length equals 10 residues. V was pared by 2 bases and J by 4 bases, with 0 bases between. CDR3 region: CASGLYEQYF. CDR3 DNA: TGTGCTAGTGGTTTGTACGAGCAGTACTTC.

The chain is built from TRBV11-3 and TRBJ2-1, with 13 bases lining up with TRBD2. Germline CDR1 reads SGHNT; CDR2 reads YENEEA. V dropped 5 bases and J dropped 5; count of bases not matched to a gene: 9. There are 17 residues in the CDR3. The DNA for the CDR3 is TGTGCCAGCAGCCCCCGACCCGGGACTAGCGGGAACAATGAGCAGTTCTTC. Translation: CASSPRPGTSGNNEQFF.

The rearrangement links TRBV5-5 to TRBJ2-7; D call uncertain. The length of the CDR3 is 14 residues. Germline V CDR1 and CDR2: SGHKS, YYEKEE (reference sequence). Trimming took 1 base from V and 5 from J, leaving 13 bases between them. CDR3 bases: TGTGCCAGCAGCTTGCGGCTGGCAAGCCACGAGCAGTACTTC. Translation: CASSLRLASHEQYF.

This clone came up once. CDR3 coding DNA: TGTGCCAGCAGTGGGGTTCTGGGACAGGCACGCAGTTTCAATCAGCCCCAGCATTTT. Its protein product is CASSGVLGQARSFNQPQHF. The rearrangement links TRBV6-1 to TRBJ1-5; 8 nucleotides line up with TRBD1. The V segment lost 4 bases and the J segment 3 bases; nucleotides outside the gene matches: 17. The CDR3 sequence is 19 residues long. Germline loops: CDR1 MNHNS, CDR2 SASEGT.

The gene calls are TRBV4-3 and TRBJ2-1; TRBD1 agrees at 7 bases. The J segment lost 9 bases and the V segment lost 1 base, leaving 6 bases of the junction unmatched. CDR1 and CDR2 (germline): LGHNA, YSLEER. This CDR3 is 14 amino acids long. CDR3 coding DNA: TGCGCCAGCAGCCAAGCAACTTACAGGGGTGAGCAGTTCTTC. Translation gives CASSQATYRGEQFF.

This clone was seen a few times. The chain carries TRBV6-1 and TRBJ2-7; weak D call: TRBD1 (6 bases). The CDR3 covers 13 residues. Germline CDR1 MNHNS, CDR2 SASEGT. Trimming left V 7 bases short and J 7 bases short, with 17 bases between. CDR3 coding DNA: TGTGCCAGCACCCTAGATACAGGGTCTGAGCAGTACTTC. Residues: CASTLDTGSEQYF.

J is TRBJ2-3 and V is TRBV9; D gene ambiguous. V lost 0 bases and J 4 bases, leaving 9 bases between the germline ends. The CDR3 totals 14 residues. The germline V gene encodes CDR1 SGDLS and CDR2 YYNGEE. This CDR3 reads CASSVVGVSDTQYF. CDR3 nucleotide sequence: TGTGCCAGCAGCGTAGTGGGTGTCTCAGATACGCAGTATTTT.

This clone was detected once. This chain connects TRBV6-5 to TRBJ2-5, with D perhaps matching TRBD1 or TRBD2 (5 bases each). The ends were cut back, 6 bases at V and 9 bases at J, with 17 bases in the middle. Germline V CDR1 and CDR2: MNHEY, SVGAGI. The CDR3 has 13 residues. CDR3 in amino acids: CASSRTGTTSQYF. CDR3 DNA sequence: TGTGCCAGCAGCCGTACCGGGACCACTTCCCAGTACTTC.

The V gene is TRBV6-6, the J gene TRBJ2-1; perhaps TRBD1 as D (6 bases). The germline V gene has CDR1 MNHNY and CDR2 SVGAGI (reference sequence). V lost 6 bases and J 10 bases, leaving 13 bases between the germline ends. This CDR3 has 12 amino acids. The CDR3 sequence: CASSPTDREQFF. Written as DNA, the CDR3 is TGTGCCAGCAGCCCGACGGACAGAGAGCAGTTCTTC.

The rearrangement links TRBV2 to TRBJ1-3; maybe TRBD1 (5 bases). This CDR3 contains 18 residues. CDR1 is SNHLY, CDR2 FYNNEI, per germline. V was cut by 5 bases and J by 3 bases, with 23 bases left in between. DNA for the CDR3: TGTGCCAGCAGTAGGGTCCCTCGACAGTCAGATCGTGGAAACACCATATATTTT. Protein: CASSRVPRQSDRGNTIYF. Using reference TRBV2 and TRBJ1-3 for the parts outside the CDR3, the full variable domain is EPEVTQTPSHQVTQMGQEVILRCVPISNHLYFYWYRQILGQKVEFLVSFYNNEISEKSEIFDDQFSVERPDGSNFTLKIRSTKLEDSAMYFCASSRVPRQSDRGNTIYFGEGSWLTVV.